These 30 T cell receptor beta chains were all obtained from the same sample, sequenced in a study of graft-versus-host responses after intestinal transplantation. Some clones are missing from TCRdb's copy, which holds only in-frame ones; the method was immunoSEQ multiplex PCR. This table holds around 100,000 clones, just under 95% found once. These receptors' antigens are unknown. The sample here was unstimulated CD8+ T cells sorted from spleen or lymph node cells, taken before transplant. The receptors were sampled from a human donor who was the organ donor for an intestinal transplant.

In its sample, this clone was seen once. This chain's CDR3 is CASSSPLRQGARYEQYF. CDR3 coding DNA: TGTGCCAGCAGTTCCCCCCTCAGACAGGGGGCAAGATACGAGCAGTACTTC. The chain employs TRBV27 and TRBJ2-7; 10 bases line up with TRBD1. The CDR3 loop spans 17 amino acids. The V and J ends lost 4 bases and 4 bases, in that order; junction bases with no gene match: 13. From germline, CDR1 is MNHEY and CDR2 SMNVEV (reference sequence).

CDR3 region: CASSQDKGPTQYF. DNA of the CDR3: TGCGCCAGCAGCCAAGATAAGGGACCCACGCAGTATTTT. The chain uses TRBV4-1 and TRBJ2-3, with D perhaps given as TRBD1 or TRBD2 (5 bases each). Germline V lookup: CDR1 MGHRA, CDR2 YSYEKL. This CDR3 has 13 residues. Between the trimmed V and J ends, which lost 0 bases and 9 bases, there was a span of 10 bases.

The chain is built from TRBV30 and TRBJ2-1; 10 bases align to TRBD2. The CDR3 has 12 amino acids. CDR1 is GTSNPN and CDR2 is SVGIG in the germline V gene (reference sequence). The J segment lost 9 bases and the V segment lost 4 bases, leaving 3 bases of the junction unmatched. The CDR3 DNA sequence: TGTGCCTGGATAGCTAGCGGGAGTGAGCAGTTCTTC. Protein product: CAWIASGSEQFF.

The chain combines TRBV28 with TRBJ1-1; D is ambiguous. CDR1 is MDHEN and CDR2 is SYDVKM in the germline V gene. There are 15 residues in the CDR3. Deletions cut 0 bases from V and 0 bases from J, with 8 bases between. Written as DNA, the CDR3 is TGTGCCAGCAGTTTATGCACAGAGTTGAACACTGAAGCTTTCTTT. This encodes CASSLCTELNTEAFF.

V and J are TRBV28 and TRBJ1-6, with 7 bases matching TRBD1. The CDR3 runs to 16 residues. Per germline, CDR1 MDHEN and CDR2 SYDVKM. V was clipped by 8 bases and J by 7 bases; unmatched bases: 14. The CDR3: CASQNRGVGPNSPLHF. For the CDR3, the DNA is TGTGCCAGCCAGAACAGGGGAGTGGGGCCCAATTCACCCCTCCACTTT. The entire variable domain, with the rest obtained from reference TRBV28 and TRBJ1-6, is as follows: DVKVTQSSRYLVKRTGEKVFLECVQDMDHENMFWYRQDPGLGLRLIYFSYDVKMKEKGDIPEGYSVSREKKERFSLILESASTNQTSMYLCASQNRGVGPNSPLHFGNGTRLTVT.

J is TRBJ2-5 and V is TRBV29-1; TRBD1 matches at 10 bases. The CDR3 spans 13 residues. With V trimmed by 7 bases and J by 7 bases, 9 bases remained unmatched. Germline V gives CDR1 SQVTM, CDR2 ANQGSEA. The CDR3 protein is CSGRDRGVWTQYF. The CDR3 region has the DNA TGCAGCGGCCGGGACAGGGGTGTATGGACCCAGTACTTC. The full variable domain, rest sourced from reference TRBV29-1 and TRBJ2-5, is SAVISQKPSRDICQRGTSLTIQCQVDSQVTMMFWYRQQPGQSLTLIATANQGSEATYESGFVIDKFPISRPNLTFSTLTVSNMSPEDSSIYLCSGRDRGVWTQYFGPGTRLLVL.

This chain connects TRBV6-1 to TRBJ1-5, with TRBD1 as a possible D gene (5 bases). Trimming cost V 2 bases and J 5 bases, with 19 bases left between them. Germline values: CDR1 MNHNS, CDR2 SASEGT. The CDR3 runs to 17 residues. CDR3 loop: CASSESPGPNSYQPQHF. The CDR3 DNA is TGTGCCAGCAGTGAATCCCCGGGACCGAACTCCTATCAGCCCCAGCATTTT.

V usage is TRBV27 and J usage is TRBJ2-7; D uncertain. Germline V gives CDR1 MNHEY, CDR2 SMNVEV (reference sequence). Trimming pared 0 bases from V and 6 bases from J, leaving 9 bases between. The CDR3 consists of 13 residues. CDR3 residues: CASSLSLGCEQYF. Here the CDR3 DNA reads TGTGCCAGCAGTTTATCCCTTGGTTGCGAGCAGTACTTC.

In this sample, this clone turned up once. One end of the junction does not line up with germline, which may come from a read error. The rearrangement uses TRBV5-6 and TRBJ2-7; perhaps TRBD2 as D (5 bases). The CDR3 totals 14 residues. The V gene's germline CDR1 is SGHDT and CDR2 YYEEEE. The DNA of the CDR3 is TGTGCCAGCAGCTTTTACGGGGTCACCTACGGGCAGTACTTC. Translated, it gives CASSFYGVTYGQYF.

The J gene is TRBJ2-7, the V gene TRBV7-2, with a weak D call TRBD2 (5 bases). Trimming left V 0 bases short and J 2 bases short, with 5 bases between. This CDR3 has 13 amino acids. In germline, CDR1 is SGHTA, CDR2 FQGNSA. CDR3 in DNA: TGTGCCAGCAGCTTAGCGGAGGCCTACGAGCAGTACTTC. Amino acids: CASSLAEAYEQYF.

A word on this clone: The conserved closing phenylalanine or tryptophan is absent in this CDR3, likely reflecting a read error. The V gene is TRBV2, the J gene TRBJ2-4; no definite D call. V was clipped by 4 bases and J by 1 base, with 14 bases between them. The CDR3 covers 16 residues. CDR1 and CDR2 (germline): SNHLY, FYNNEI. This CDR3 is CASSGIEGLAKNIQYY. The CDR3 DNA follows: TGTGCCAGCAGTGGGATAGAAGGTTTGGCCAAAAACATTCAGTACTAC.

The rearrangement joins TRBV4-2 to TRBJ2-7; 7 bases fit TRBD2. Losses at the gene ends were 4 bases for V and 3 bases for J; bases not matched to a gene: 6. Germline CDR1 and CDR2: LGHNA and YNFKEQ. This CDR3 comprises 14 residues. CDR3 sequence: CASSPWERGYEQYF. CDR3 DNA sequence: TGTGCCAGCAGCCCTTGGGAGCGGGGCTACGAGCAGTACTTC.

The chain carries TRBV27 and TRBJ2-5, with 8 bases aligning to TRBD1. The end of the DNA is better explained by TRBJ2-7, so the J call may be wrong. The V gene's germline CDR1 is MNHEY and CDR2 SMNVEV (reference sequence). This CDR3 has 15 residues. Here the CDR3 DNA reads TGTGCCAGCAGTATTCGGGGGACAGGCCCCTACGAGCAGTACTTC. Translation gives CASSIRGTGPYEQYF.

This chain joins TRBV2 and TRBJ2-1, with TRBD2 matching 11 bases. The CDR3 has 16 amino acids. The V gene end was trimmed by 8 bases and the J gene end by 5 bases; junction bases not matched to a gene: 11. Germline assignment: CDR1 SNHLY and CDR2 FYNNEI. The CDR3 sequence: CASGRLAGKGHNEQFF. As DNA, the CDR3 is TGTGCCAGCGGGAGACTAGCGGGAAAGGGACACAATGAGCAGTTCTTC.

The V and J genes are TRBV5-6 and TRBJ2-7, with D unresolved. Germline values: CDR1 SGHDT, CDR2 YYEEEE. Trimming took off 0 bases at V and 1 base at J, with 11 bases between the two ends. This CDR3 comprises 15 residues. The CDR3 DNA follows: TGTGCCAGCAGCTTGGCCAGTTACTTATCCTACGAGCAGTACTTC. Its protein is CASSLASYLSYEQYF.

The genes are TRBV7-9 and TRBJ2-5; TRBD2 agrees at 7 bases. Trimming removed 5 bases from V and 2 bases from J; junction bases left unmatched: 5. The V gene's germline CDR1 is SEHNR and CDR2 FQNEAQ (reference sequence). The CDR3 extends over 14 amino acids. CDR3 nucleotide sequence: TGTGCCAGCAGCGATGGGACTACACAAGAGACCCAGTACTTC. Residues: CASSDGTTQETQYF.

V is TRBV28 and J is TRBJ2-5, with 7 bases lining up with TRBD1. Trimming removed 3 bases from V and 2 bases from J; junction bases left unmatched: 3. The CDR3 consists of 14 residues. The germline CDR1 and CDR2 sequences are MDHEN and SYDVKM. The CDR3 DNA sequence: TGTGCCAGCAGTTTGAGGACAGGTCAAGAGACCCAGTACTTC. Its protein product is CASSLRTGQETQYF.

This rearrangement joins TRBV9 to TRBJ2-1; tentative D call: TRBD1 (5 bases). The V and J ends lost 2 bases and 10 bases respectively, with 7 bases between them. This CDR3 is built from 11 residues. Germline V lookup: CDR1 SGDLS, CDR2 YYNGEE. This CDR3 is CASSVSGEQFF. DNA of the CDR3: TGTGCCAGCAGCGTTTCAGGGGAGCAGTTCTTC.

The chain links TRBV5-6 to TRBJ1-1; no reliable D call. This CDR3 region has 16 residues. Trimming shortened V by 3 bases and J by 0 bases, and 15 bases separated the two germline ends. From germline, CDR1 is SGHDT and CDR2 YYEEEE. CDR3 sequence: CASSSIDVGLNTEAFF. CDR3 sequence (DNA): TGTGCCAGCAGCTCCATTGATGTCGGTTTGAACACTGAAGCTTTCTTT.

The chain couples TRBV7-6 to TRBJ2-1; 10 positions match TRBD2. There are 13 residues in the CDR3. Germline V gene sequence: CDR1 SGHVS, CDR2 FNYEAQ. J gave up 6 bases and V 5 bases, and 1 base lay outside the gene matches. CDR3 amino acids: CASSSGRANEQFF. In DNA, the CDR3 is TGTGCCAGCAGCAGCGGGAGGGCCAATGAGCAGTTCTTC.

In nucleotides, the CDR3 is TGTGCCAGCAGCCTATGGGGGGGGGATGGCTACACCTTC. It encodes CASSLWGGDGYTF. The rearrangement joins TRBV27 to TRBJ1-2, with D perhaps matching TRBD1 (5 bases). The V end was cut by 6 bases, the J end by 6 bases, with 14 bases between. Germline V lookup: CDR1 MNHEY, CDR2 SMNVEV (reference sequence). CDR3 size: 13 residues.

This chain joins TRBV28 and TRBJ2-1; D may be TRBD1 or TRBD2 (5 bases each). Germline lookup yields CDR1 MDHEN and CDR2 SYDVKM. This CDR3 region has 19 residues. V lost 1 base to trimming and J lost 7 bases, with 26 bases between them. CDR3 in amino acids: CASSLLLSDGARPPNEQFF. CDR3 nucleotides: TGTGCCAGCAGTTTATTGCTCTCGGACGGGGCTCGACCGCCTAATGAGCAGTTCTTC. Together with reference TRBV28 and TRBJ2-1, the CDR3 gives the full variable domain: DVKVTQSSRYLVKRTGEKVFLECVQDMDHENMFWYRQDPGLGLRLIYFSYDVKMKEKGDIPEGYSVSREKKERFSLILESASTNQTSMYLCASSLLLSDGARPPNEQFFGPGTRLTVL.

The chain joins TRBV5-1 to TRBJ2-7; D is possibly TRBD2 (6 bases). Trimming took off 3 bases at V and 3 bases at J, with 13 bases between the two ends. CDR1 SGHRS and CDR2 YFSETQ come from the germline V gene. The CDR3 totals 14 residues. The CDR3 DNA reads TGCGCCAGCAGCTGGGAGGCGCAGGGCTACGAGCAGTACTTC. Translation gives CASSWEAQGYEQYF.

This sequence joins TRBV4-2 and TRBJ2-7; 9 bases map to TRBD2. V trimming: 0 bases; J trimming: 2 bases; junction bases outside the gene matches: 8. The CDR3 spans 17 residues. From germline, CDR1 is LGHNA and CDR2 YNFKEQ. The CDR3 loop is CASSQDGTSGLAYEQYF. Here the CDR3 DNA reads TGTGCCAGCAGCCAAGATGGAACTAGCGGGTTGGCCTACGAGCAGTACTTC.

This clone was detected once. This chain links TRBV27 with TRBJ2-2, with D possibly matching TRBD2 (5 bases). CDR1 is MNHEY and CDR2 is SMNVEV in the germline V gene (reference sequence). The CDR3 is 14 amino acids. V was cut by 4 bases and J by 4 bases, with 10 bases left in between. This chain's CDR3 is CASSSRGITGELFF. The CDR3 DNA follows: TGTGCCAGCAGTTCTCGGGGAATCACCGGGGAGCTGTTTTTT.

The chain carries TRBV19 and TRBJ1-5; D remains ambiguous. The CDR3 covers 9 residues. The germline gives CDR1 LNHDA, CDR2 SQIVND (reference sequence). CDR3 nucleotide sequence: TGTGCGGGCGGTCAGCCCCAGCATTTT. Translation gives CAGGQPQHF.

The chain has TRBV30 and TRBJ2-7; D remains unclear. Between the trimmed V and J ends, which lost 1 base and 3 bases, there was a span of 7 bases. The germline V gene encodes CDR1 GTSNPN and CDR2 SVGIG (reference sequence). This CDR3 comprises 12 residues. Here the CDR3 reads CAWSDSYYEQYF. The DNA of the CDR3 is TGTGCCTGGAGTGACTCCTACTACGAGCAGTACTTC.

J is TRBJ1-4 and V is TRBV2; no reliable D call. Germline-derived CDR1 and CDR2 are SNHLY and FYNNEI. This CDR3 has 16 amino acids. The V end lost 4 bases, the J end lost 9 bases, and 21 bases lay between the germline ends. The CDR3 loop is CASSGLWGPPMKKLFF. In DNA, the CDR3 is TGTGCCAGCAGTGGCTTGTGGGGTCCCCCTATGAAAAAACTGTTTTTT.

The chain uses TRBV5-1 and TRBJ2-7; TRBD2 might be the D (6 bases). The CDR3 covers 14 residues. CDR1 and CDR2 (germline): SGHRS, YFSETQ. The ends were cut back, 4 bases at V and 5 bases at J, with 16 bases in the middle. The CDR3 protein is CASSDAGLPNEQYF. The DNA of the CDR3 is TGCGCCAGCAGCGACGCGGGATTACCGAACGAGCAGTACTTC.

The chain couples TRBV27 to TRBJ2-7, with 12 bases lining up with TRBD1. Trimming removed 3 bases from V and 5 bases from J; junction bases left unmatched: 2. The CDR3 is 14 residues long. Per the germline V gene, CDR1 is MNHEY and CDR2 is SMNVEV (reference sequence). CDR3 in DNA: TGTGCCAGCAGTTTGGGACAGGGGGCCAACGAGCAGTACTTC. It specifies CASSLGQGANEQYF.